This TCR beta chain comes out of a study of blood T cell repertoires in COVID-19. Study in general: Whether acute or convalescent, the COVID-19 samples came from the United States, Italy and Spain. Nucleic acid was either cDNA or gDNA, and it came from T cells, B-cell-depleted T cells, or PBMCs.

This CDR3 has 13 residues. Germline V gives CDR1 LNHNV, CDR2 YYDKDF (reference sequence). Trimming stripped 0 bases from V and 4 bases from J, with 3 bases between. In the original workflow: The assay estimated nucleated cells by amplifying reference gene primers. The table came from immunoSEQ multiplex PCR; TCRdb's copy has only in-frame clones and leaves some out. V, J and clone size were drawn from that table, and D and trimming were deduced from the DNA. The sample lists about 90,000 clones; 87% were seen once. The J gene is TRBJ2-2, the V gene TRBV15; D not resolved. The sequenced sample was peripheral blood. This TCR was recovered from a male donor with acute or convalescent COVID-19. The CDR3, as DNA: TGTGCCACCAGCAGAGATCTCACCGGGGAGCTGTTTTTT. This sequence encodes CATSRDLTGELFF.